Detailed here is one T cell receptor (beta chain). Germline lookup yields CDR1 MNHNS and CDR2 SASEGT. V shed 2 bases and J 6 bases; nucleotides not matched to a gene: 7. The CDR3 is 15 amino acids. Authors' processing steps: Quantification of nucleated cells was approximated via reference gene primer amplification. Assay: immunoSEQ multiplex PCR; the TCRdb copy retains only in-frame clones and omits some. Clone size and the V and J calls come from that table; the DNA yielded D and trimming. The table records under 250,000 clones, around four fifths of them present only once. These data come from a study of blood T cell repertoires in COVID-19. Study background: Italy, Spain and the United States were the sources of the convalescent and acute COVID-19 samples. PBMCs, B-cell-depleted T cells, or T cells provided the cDNA or gDNA that made up the material.

The TCR comes from a woman in her sixties with active or convalescent COVID-19. The chain links TRBV6-1 to TRBJ2-1; 7 bases line up with TRBD2. The sample comprised peripheral blood. CDR3 sequence (DNA): TGTGCCAGCAGTGAACGCGGACTAGGCTCCAATGAGCAGTTCTTC. Amino acid sequence: CASSERGLGSNEQFF.